This T cell receptor (beta chain) came from a study of blood T cell repertoires in COVID-19. A few counts support this clone. The table came from immunoSEQ multiplex PCR; TCRdb's copy has only in-frame clones and leaves some out. In the table there are about 260,000 clones, less than 90% of which are singletons. Germline values: CDR1 MNHNY, CDR2 SVGAGI (reference sequence). This CDR3 comprises 15 residues. J gave up 3 bases and V 6 bases, and 10 bases lay outside the gene matches. The chain recombines TRBV6-6 with TRBJ1-2, with 7 nucleotides matching TRBD1. The source material was peripheral blood. This clonotype originated in a man aged 55 to 69 who had recovered from COVID-19. In DNA, the CDR3 is TGTGCCAGCAGCAATAGGGTAACAGGGGACTATGGCTACACCTTC. Translated: CASSNRVTGDYGYTF.